These 23 T cell receptor beta chains originate from one sample sequenced in a study of T cell clonality in common variable immunodeficiency. Using immunoSEQ multiplex PCR, the repertoire was profiled, and TCRdb retains in-frame clones only, with some absent. This sample shows about 47,000 clones and no singletons; more than 2% rests with the ten largest. The sample taken for sequencing was peripheral blood mononuclear cells. The receptors derive from a person between 18 and 75 years old in good health.

As concerns this clone: The read terminates 3 residues ahead of where the CDR3 ends, so the germline J gene completes it. V usage is TRBV2 and J usage is TRBJ2-6; D remains unclear. CDR3 length: 14 amino acids. The germline V gene has CDR1 SNHLY and CDR2 FYNNEI. Trimming pared 7 bases from V and 2 bases from J, leaving 9 bases between. Partial CDR3 DNA: TGTGCCAGCACAGTAGCCGCTGGGGCCAACGTC. Translating gives CASTVAAGANV. The entire CDR3 protein reads CASTVAAGANVLTF.

This clone has ten or more counts. The read ends 3 residues shy of where the CDR3 ends; the end is completed using the germline J gene. The chain has TRBV10-1 and TRBJ2-4, with a possible D match to TRBD1 (5 bases). The V gene lost 6 bases and the J gene lost 4 bases, with 19 bases spanning the gap. Per germline, CDR1 WNHNN and CDR2 SYGVQD (reference sequence). The CDR3 sequence is 16 residues long. CDR3 DNA, as far as it was read: TGCGCCAGCAGCGATGGGGCCGAGACACAAAAAAACATT. Amino acid sequence: CASSDGAETQKNI. The whole CDR3 region reads CASSDGAETQKNIQYF.

This clone has at least ten counts. The read terminates 3 residues ahead of where the CDR3 ends, so the germline J gene completes it. V and J are TRBV10-3 and TRBJ1-5; 10 bases match TRBD1. Germline-derived CDR1 and CDR2 are ENHRY and SYGVKD. After removal of 7 bases from V and 4 bases from J, the junction contained 1 base not matched to a gene. CDR3 length: 13 amino acids. The CDR3 spells CAIKGQGNQPQHF. The part of the CDR3 DNA that was read is TGTGCCATCAAGGGACAGGGGAATCAGCCC.

This clone was observed at least ten times. The sequence runs out 3 residues before the end of the CDR3; the remainder is reconstructed from the germline J gene. V and J are TRBV30 and TRBJ1-3, with no clear D. V lost 4 bases and J lost 4, with 5 bases in between. CDR3 length: 11 residues. Germline CDR1 is GTSNPN and CDR2 is SVGIG (reference sequence). CDR3 DNA (partial): TGTGCCTGGACCTCGGGAAACACC. This sequence encodes CAWTSGNT. The whole CDR3 sequence is CAWTSGNTIYF. Using reference TRBV30 and TRBJ1-3 for the parts outside the CDR3, the full variable domain is SQTIHQWPATLVQPVGSPLSLECTVEGTSNPNLYWYRQAAGRGLQLLFYSVGIGQISSEVPQNLSASRPQDRQFILSSKKLLLSDSGFYLCAWTSGNTIYFGEGSWLTVV.

This clone occurred a few times. The CDR3 end falls 3 residues outside the read, so it is completed with the germline J gene. The chain joins TRBV5-1 to TRBJ2-3; a possible D gene is TRBD1 (5 bases). Germline V gives CDR1 SGHRS, CDR2 YFSETQ. This CDR3 is built from 15 residues. The sequenced part of the CDR3 DNA is TGCGCCAGCAGCTTCGGTCGGCCAGGGCAAGAGACG. Amino acid sequence: CASSFGRPGQET. The whole CDR3 protein is CASSFGRPGQETQYF.

Ten or more counts support this clone. Read coverage stops 3 residues before the CDR3 terminus; the germline J gene supplies the remainder. The genes are TRBV19 and TRBJ1-2, with a weak D call TRBD1 (6 bases). In germline, CDR1 is LNHDA, CDR2 SQIVND (reference sequence). Trimming removed 6 bases at V and 3 bases at J, with 11 bases between. The CDR3 runs 13 residues. CDR3 protein: CASSSEGDYGYTF. CDR3 DNA (partial): TGTGCCAGTAGCTCTGAGGGGGACTATGGC.

Ten or more counts support this clone. The CDR3 end lies 3 residues beyond the end of the read and is filled in from the germline J gene. The gene calls are TRBV5-1 and TRBJ1-4; 9 positions agree with TRBD1. The CDR3 extends over 13 amino acids. After removal of 4 bases from V and 8 bases from J, the junction contained 3 bases not matched to a gene. Looked up from germline, CDR1 is SGHRS and CDR2 is YFSETQ. The covered CDR3 bases are TGCGCCAGCAGCAGGACAGGGGACGAAAAA. Protein sequence: CASSRTGDEK. The whole CDR3 protein reads CASSRTGDEKLFF.

Many counts were recorded for this clone. The CDR3 end is not reached by the read, which stops 3 residues before it; the germline J gene fills it in. V gene TRBV20-1 combines with J gene TRBJ2-5, with 7 bases identical to TRBD1. Germline V gene lookup returns CDR1 DFQATT and CDR2 SNEGSKA (reference sequence). The CDR3 runs 14 residues. V gave up 6 bases and J gave up 4 bases; unmatched junction bases: 11. The CDR3 region is CSAGGAPIGETQYF. CDR3 bases read: TGCAGTGCAGGGGGCGCCCCAATAGGAGAGACC.

There are a few counts of this clone. The CDR3 end falls 3 residues outside the read, so it is completed with the germline J gene. The chain uses TRBV19 and TRBJ2-2, with TRBD2 matching over 11 bases. This CDR3 has 17 amino acids. The V and J ends lost 5 bases and 6 bases, in that order; junction bases with no gene match: 11. From germline, CDR1 is LNHDA and CDR2 SQIVND (reference sequence). The covered CDR3 bases are TGTGCCAGTAGTCCTCGAGGTAGCGGGGGGGCCCCCGGGGAG. Encoded protein: CASSPRGSGGAPGE. The entire CDR3 reads CASSPRGSGGAPGELFF.

This clone was detected many times. The read ends 3 residues early relative to the CDR3; the germline J gene fills the gap. The V call is TRBV5-1, the J call TRBJ2-7; weak D call: TRBD1 (5 bases). The CDR3 spans 13 residues. The V gene's germline CDR1 is SGHRS and CDR2 YFSETQ. Trimming took off 0 bases at V and 5 bases at J, with 9 bases between the two ends. The part of the CDR3 DNA that was read is TGCGCCAGCAGCTTGGTCGAAGGGGACGAG. This encodes CASSLVEGDE. Given in full, the CDR3 is CASSLVEGDEQYF.

In its sample, this clone was seen many times. The read terminates 3 residues ahead of where the CDR3 ends, so the germline J gene completes it. J is TRBJ1-1 and V is TRBV5-1; D uncertain. Germline-derived CDR1 and CDR2 are SGHRS and YFSETQ. This CDR3 comprises 13 residues. CDR3 bases read: TGCGCCAGCAGCCCTGAAGGCTTACTCGGG. Its translation: CASSPEGLLG. The CDR3 reads in full as CASSPEGLLGAFF.

The table lists this clone with many counts. The CDR3 end falls 3 residues outside the read, so it is completed with the germline J gene. This chain uses TRBV5-4 with TRBJ2-5; TRBD1 is a possible D gene (6 bases). CDR3 size: 14 residues. V was trimmed by 4 bases and J by 0 bases, leaving 10 bases between them. Germline V CDR1 and CDR2: SGHNT, YYREEE (reference sequence). CDR3 bases read: TGTGCCAGCAGCGCAGGGGAGCACCAAGAGACC. Residues: CASSAGEHQET. The full CDR3 sequence reads CASSAGEHQETQYF.

This clone was detected ten times or more. The read ends 3 residues early relative to the CDR3; the germline J gene fills the gap. The V gene is TRBV11-3, the J gene TRBJ2-7; D is perhaps TRBD1 (6 bases). The CDR3 covers 13 residues. Germline lookup yields CDR1 SGHNT and CDR2 YENEEA. V lost 4 bases and J 5 bases, leaving 12 bases between the germline ends. CDR3 residues: CASSSTGINEQYF. CDR3 DNA (partial): TGTGCCAGCAGCTCCACAGGGATCAACGAG.

For this clone: A much larger clone is a single base away; this may be a read error. The read ends 3 residues early relative to the CDR3; the germline J gene fills the gap. The chain links TRBV7-3 to TRBJ2-3, with 10 bases fitting TRBD2. The CDR3 contains 16 residues. Per the germline V gene, CDR1 is SGHTA and CDR2 is FQGTGA. V was clipped by 4 bases and J by 1 base; unmatched bases: 5. CDR3 DNA (partial): TGTGCCAGCAGCTGGACCGGACTAGCGGGCACAGATACG. This encodes CASSWTGLAGTDT. The whole CDR3 region reads CASSWTGLAGTDTQYF.

This clone has more than one count but fewer than ten. Sequencing ends 3 residues short of the CDR3 end; the germline J gene provides the rest. The chain recombines TRBV5-1 with TRBJ1-1; possible D gene TRBD1, 6 bases. This CDR3 spans 13 amino acids. The ends were cut back, 3 bases at V and 4 bases at J, with 10 bases in the middle. CDR1 and CDR2 from the germline V gene are SGHRS and YFSETQ. The CDR3 here is CASSWEGGTEAFF. The sequenced CDR3 bases are TGCGCCAGCAGCTGGGAAGGGGGCACTGAA.

Comments on this clone: With the read ending 3 residues before the CDR3 end, the germline J gene is used to fill in that end. The chain employs TRBV6-4 and TRBJ1-1; D possibly corresponds to TRBD1 (5 bases). The germline V and J ends were trimmed by 3 bases and 5 bases, with 13 bases remaining between them. This CDR3 has 14 residues. Germline values: CDR1 MRHNA, CDR2 SNTAGT. CDR3 DNA (partial): TGTGCCAGCAGTGAACGGGGGGGACGGACTGAA. Amino acid sequence: CASSERGGRTE. The entire CDR3 sequence reads CASSERGGRTEAFF.

The sample holds a few counts of this clone. The read comes to an end 3 residues before the CDR3 does, leaving the germline J gene to fill in the end. This chain connects TRBV5-4 to TRBJ1-6; possibly TRBD1 for D (6 bases). Deletions cut 7 bases from V and 6 bases from J, with 14 bases between. The CDR3 is 14 amino acids. The germline CDR1 and CDR2 sequences are SGHNT and YYREEE (reference sequence). CDR3 in amino acids: CASARGGANSPLHF. The sequenced CDR3 bases are TGTGCCAGCGCCCGGGGGGGGGCTAATTCACCC. The variable domain in full, completed from reference TRBV5-4 and TRBJ1-6, reads ETGVTQSPTHLIKTRGQQVTLRCSSQSGHNTVSWYQQALGQGPQFIFQYYREEENGRGNFPPRFSGLQFPNYSSELNVNALELDDSALYLCASARGGANSPLHFGNGTRLTVT.

This clone has at least ten counts. From the germline J gene comes the end of the CDR3, since the read stops 3 residues before it. This chain joins TRBV20-1 and TRBJ2-3; D might be TRBD1 (5 bases). The V gene's germline CDR1 is DFQATT and CDR2 SNEGSKA (reference sequence). The CDR3 sequence is 13 residues long. V lost 5 bases to trimming and J lost 1 base, with 10 bases between them. The sequenced part of the CDR3 DNA is TGCAGTGCTGGGCCGACAGGCACAGATACG. Protein sequence: CSAGPTGTDT. The full CDR3 sequence reads CSAGPTGTDTQYF.

There are many counts of this clone. The read ends 3 residues shy of where the CDR3 ends; the end is completed using the germline J gene. This rearrangement joins TRBV6-1 to TRBJ2-7; the match to TRBD2 covers 7 bases. Trimming cost V 2 bases and J 3 bases; bases outside gene matches: 10. This CDR3 contains 16 residues. Germline assignment: CDR1 MNHNS and CDR2 SASEGT. CDR3 amino acids: CASSEFVRSGDYEQYF. The sequenced part of the CDR3 DNA is TGTGCCAGCAGTGAATTCGTTCGAAGCGGGGACTACGAG.

This clone was seen many times. The read is 3 residues too short to cover the CDR3 end, so that end is filled in from the germline J gene. The genes are TRBV20-1 and TRBJ2-3; 15 bases map to TRBD2. Germline CDR1 DFQATT, CDR2 SNEGSKA (reference sequence). This CDR3 contains 15 residues. Trimming at V came to 6 bases and at J to 2 bases, leaving 3 bases not matched to a gene. CDR3 residues: CSAGTSGGFTDTQYF. Partial CDR3 DNA: TGCAGTGCCGGGACTAGCGGGGGGTTCACAGATACG.

Ten or more counts support this clone. The CDR3 sequence: CASSSGLAGTYEQYF. CDR3 bases read: TGTGCCAGTAGTTCTGGACTAGCGGGGACCTACGAG. This chain connects TRBV19 to TRBJ2-7, with TRBD2 matching 12 bases. The read finishes 3 residues shy of the CDR3 end, and the germline J gene is used to complete it. V lost 5 bases and J lost 2; bases outside the gene matches: 4. Germline CDR1 and CDR2: LNHDA and SQIVND (reference sequence). The CDR3 length is 15 residues.

Many counts were recorded for this clone. The read ends 3 residues before the CDR3 terminus; that terminus is restored from the germline J gene. This chain links TRBV5-1 with TRBJ2-3, with 10 bases matching TRBD1. With 2 bases clipped from V and 1 base from J, the junction kept 4 bases outside the gene matches. The CDR3 runs 16 residues. CDR1 and CDR2 from the germline V gene are SGHRS and YFSETQ. CDR3 DNA (partial): TGCGCCAGCAGCTTTACCGGGACAGGGGGCACAGATACG. Protein product: CASSFTGTGGTDT. The full CDR3 protein reads CASSFTGTGGTDTQYF. Complete variable domain (other parts from reference TRBV5-1 and TRBJ2-3): KAGVTQTPRYLIKTRGQQVTLSCSPISGHRSVSWYQQTPGQGLQFLFEYFSETQRNKGNFPGRFSGRQFSNSRSEMNVSTLELGDSALYLCASSFTGTGGTDTQYFGPGTRLTVL.

This clone was detected ten times or more. The read halts 3 residues ahead of the CDR3 end, with the missing end drawn from the germline J gene. This chain uses TRBV6-2 or TRBV6-3 with TRBJ1-5; D possibly corresponds to TRBD1 (6 bases). V lost 6 bases, J lost 6 bases, and 12 bases lay in between. Germline CDR1 is MNHEY and CDR2 is SVGEGT. CDR3 size: 13 residues. The CDR3 is CASSKQGVQPQHF. Partial CDR3 DNA: TGTGCCAGCAGCAAACAGGGTGTTCAGCCC.